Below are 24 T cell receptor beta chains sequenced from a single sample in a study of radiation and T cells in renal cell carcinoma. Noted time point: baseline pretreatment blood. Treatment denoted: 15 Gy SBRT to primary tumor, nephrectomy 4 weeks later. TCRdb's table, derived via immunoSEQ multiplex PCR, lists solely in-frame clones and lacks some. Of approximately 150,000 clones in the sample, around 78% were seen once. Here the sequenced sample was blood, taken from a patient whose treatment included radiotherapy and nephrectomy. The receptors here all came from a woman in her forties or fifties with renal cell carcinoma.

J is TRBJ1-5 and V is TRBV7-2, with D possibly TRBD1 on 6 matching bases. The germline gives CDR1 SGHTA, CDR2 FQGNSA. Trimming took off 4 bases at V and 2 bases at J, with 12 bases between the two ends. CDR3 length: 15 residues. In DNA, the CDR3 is TGTGCCAGCAGCTCACAGGGTACCGGCAATCAGCCCCAGCATTTT. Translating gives CASSSQGTGNQPQHF. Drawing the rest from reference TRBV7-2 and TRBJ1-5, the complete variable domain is GAGVSQSPSNKVTEKGKDVELRCDPISGHTALYWYRQSLGQGLEFLIYFQGNSAPDKSGLPSDRFSAERTGGSVSTLTIQRTQQEDSAVYLCASSSQGTGNQPQHFGDGTRLSIL.

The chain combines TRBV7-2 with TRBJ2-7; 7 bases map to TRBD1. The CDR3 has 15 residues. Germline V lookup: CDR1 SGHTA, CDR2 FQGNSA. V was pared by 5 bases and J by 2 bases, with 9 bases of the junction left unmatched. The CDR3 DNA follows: TGTGCCAGCAGCCCCCCCGGTGGACAGGCCTACGAGCAGTACTTC. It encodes CASSPPGGQAYEQYF.

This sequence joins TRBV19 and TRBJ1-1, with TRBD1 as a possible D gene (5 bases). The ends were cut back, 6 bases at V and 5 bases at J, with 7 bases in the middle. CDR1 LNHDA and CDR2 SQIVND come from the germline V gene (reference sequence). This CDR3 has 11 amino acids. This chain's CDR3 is CASRRGTEAFF. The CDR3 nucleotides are TGTGCCAGTAGGAGGGGTACTGAAGCTTTCTTT.

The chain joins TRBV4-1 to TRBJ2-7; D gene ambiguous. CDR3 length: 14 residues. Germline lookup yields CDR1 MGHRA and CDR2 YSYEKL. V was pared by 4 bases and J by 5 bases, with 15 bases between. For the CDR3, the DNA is TGCGCCAGCAGCCGTGACGACCTGCGCCACGAGCAGTACTTC. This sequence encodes CASSRDDLRHEQYF.

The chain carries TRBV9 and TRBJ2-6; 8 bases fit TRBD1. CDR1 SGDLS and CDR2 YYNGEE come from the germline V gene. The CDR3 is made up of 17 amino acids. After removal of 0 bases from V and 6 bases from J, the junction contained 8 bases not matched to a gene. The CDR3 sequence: CASSVGQGKFAANVLTF. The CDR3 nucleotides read TGTGCCAGCAGCGTAGGACAGGGGAAGTTTGCGGCCAACGTCCTGACTTTC.

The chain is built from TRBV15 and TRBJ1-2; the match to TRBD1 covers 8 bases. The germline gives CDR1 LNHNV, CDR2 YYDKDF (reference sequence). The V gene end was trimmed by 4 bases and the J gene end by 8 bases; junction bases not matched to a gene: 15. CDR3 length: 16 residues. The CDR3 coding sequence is TGTGCCACCAGCACTGGGACAGGCAGTACCGGGTGGGGCTACACCTTC. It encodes CATSTGTGSTGWGYTF.

As DNA, the CDR3 is TGTGCCAGCAGCCAGCTACGCGGCACAGATACGCAGTATTTT. Protein sequence: CASSQLRGTDTQYF. The genes are TRBV4-2 and TRBJ2-3; D unclear. V was pared by 3 bases and J by 1 base, with 8 bases between. This CDR3 region has 14 residues. Germline assignment: CDR1 LGHNA and CDR2 YNFKEQ.

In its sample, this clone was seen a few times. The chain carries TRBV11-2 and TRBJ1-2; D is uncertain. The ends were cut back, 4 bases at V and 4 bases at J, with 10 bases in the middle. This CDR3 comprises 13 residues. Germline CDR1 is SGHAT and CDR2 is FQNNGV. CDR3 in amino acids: CASSSPDLYGYTF. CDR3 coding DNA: TGTGCCAGCAGCTCCCCGGACCTCTATGGCTACACCTTC.

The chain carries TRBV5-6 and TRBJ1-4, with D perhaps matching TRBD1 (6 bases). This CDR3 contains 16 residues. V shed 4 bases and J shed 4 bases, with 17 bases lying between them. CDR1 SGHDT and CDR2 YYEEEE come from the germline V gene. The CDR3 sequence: CASSRVLDRFNEKLFF. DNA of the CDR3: TGTGCCAGCAGCCGGGTCCTCGACAGGTTTAATGAAAAACTGTTTTTT. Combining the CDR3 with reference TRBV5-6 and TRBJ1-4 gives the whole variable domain DAGVTQSPTHLIKTRGQQVTLRCSPKSGHDTVSWYQQALGQGPQFIFQYYEEEERQRGNFPDRFSGHQFPNYSSELNVNALLLGDSALYLCASSRVLDRFNEKLFFGSGTQLSVL.

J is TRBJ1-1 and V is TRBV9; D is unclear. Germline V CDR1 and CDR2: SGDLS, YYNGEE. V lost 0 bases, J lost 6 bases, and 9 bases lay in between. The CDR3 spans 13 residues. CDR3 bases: TGTGCCAGCAGCGTAGCCCGGCAGTCTGAAGCTTTCTTT. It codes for CASSVARQSEAFF. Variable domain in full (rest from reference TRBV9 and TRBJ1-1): DSGVTQTPKHLITATGQRVTLRCSPRSGDLSVYWYQQSLDQGLQFLIQYYNGEERAKGNILERFSAQQFPDLHSELNLSSLELGDSALYFCASSVARQSEAFFGQGTRLTVV.

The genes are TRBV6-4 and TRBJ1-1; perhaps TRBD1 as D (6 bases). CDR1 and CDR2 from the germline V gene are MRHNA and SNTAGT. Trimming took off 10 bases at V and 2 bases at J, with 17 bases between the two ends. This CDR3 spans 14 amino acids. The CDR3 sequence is CATKPGGGNTEAFF. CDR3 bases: TGTGCCACCAAACCCGGGGGCGGAAACACTGAAGCTTTCTTT.

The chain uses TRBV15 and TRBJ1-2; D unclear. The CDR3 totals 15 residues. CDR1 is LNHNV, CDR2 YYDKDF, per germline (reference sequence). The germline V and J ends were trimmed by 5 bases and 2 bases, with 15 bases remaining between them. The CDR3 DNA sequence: TGTGCCACCAGCGAGCCCCCCGGCATGAACTATGGCTACACCTTC. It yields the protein CATSEPPGMNYGYTF.

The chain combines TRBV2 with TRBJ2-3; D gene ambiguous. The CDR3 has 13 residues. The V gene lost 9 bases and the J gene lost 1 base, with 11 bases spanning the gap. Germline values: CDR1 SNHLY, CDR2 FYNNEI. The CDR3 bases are TGTGCCAGGAACAGAGAACGCACAGATACGCAGTATTTT. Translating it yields CARNRERTDTQYF.

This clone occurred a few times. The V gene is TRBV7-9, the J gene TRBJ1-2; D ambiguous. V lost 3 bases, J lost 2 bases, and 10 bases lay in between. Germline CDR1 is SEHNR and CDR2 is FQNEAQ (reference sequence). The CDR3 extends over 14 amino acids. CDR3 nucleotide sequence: TGTGCCAGCAGCTTTGCCTCCTCCAACTATGGCTACACCTTC. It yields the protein CASSFASSNYGYTF.

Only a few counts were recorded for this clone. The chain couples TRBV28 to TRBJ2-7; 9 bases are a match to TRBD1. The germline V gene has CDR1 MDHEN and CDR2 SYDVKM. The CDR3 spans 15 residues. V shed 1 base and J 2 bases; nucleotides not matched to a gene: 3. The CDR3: CASSLYRGLAYEQYF. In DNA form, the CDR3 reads TGTGCCAGCAGTTTATACAGGGGGCTGGCCTACGAGCAGTACTTC.

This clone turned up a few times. The CDR3 sequence is CASSQHGTKGQPQHF. In nucleotides, the CDR3 is TGCGCCAGCAGCCAACACGGGACAAAAGGGCAGCCCCAGCATTTT. This chain links TRBV4-3 with TRBJ1-5, with TRBD1 as a possible D gene (6 bases). The CDR3 is 15 residues long. V was trimmed by 2 bases and J by 7 bases, leaving 15 bases between them. Germline CDR1 reads LGHNA; CDR2 reads YSLEER.

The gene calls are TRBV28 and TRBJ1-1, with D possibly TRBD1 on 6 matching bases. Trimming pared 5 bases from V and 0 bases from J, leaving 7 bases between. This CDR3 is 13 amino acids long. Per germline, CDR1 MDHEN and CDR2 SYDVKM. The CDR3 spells CASSQGMNTEAFF. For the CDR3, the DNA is TGTGCCAGCAGTCAGGGGATGAACACTGAAGCTTTCTTT.

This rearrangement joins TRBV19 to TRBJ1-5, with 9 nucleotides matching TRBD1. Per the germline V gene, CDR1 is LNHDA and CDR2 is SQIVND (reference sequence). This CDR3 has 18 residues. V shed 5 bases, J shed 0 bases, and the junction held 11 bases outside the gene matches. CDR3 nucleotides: TGTGCCAGTAGTTCCGCGGACAGGGGAACAGATAGCAATCAGCCCCAGCATTTT. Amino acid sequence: CASSSADRGTDSNQPQHF.

CDR3 DNA sequence: TGTGCCAGCAGAGAGGACCGGCCTGATGGGGGCTACACCTTC. Protein product: CASREDRPDGGYTF. J is TRBJ1-2 and V is TRBV28, with D unclear. Germline CDR1 is MDHEN and CDR2 is SYDVKM. This CDR3 spans 14 amino acids. Trimming removed 6 bases from V and 8 bases from J, with 19 bases in between.

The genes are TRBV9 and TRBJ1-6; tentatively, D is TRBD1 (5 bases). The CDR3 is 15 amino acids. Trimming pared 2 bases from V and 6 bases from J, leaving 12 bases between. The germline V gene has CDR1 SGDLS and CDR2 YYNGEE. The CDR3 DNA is TGTGCCAGCAGCGTGGGTGGGGCAGCTAATTCACCCCTCCACTTT. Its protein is CASSVGGAANSPLHF.

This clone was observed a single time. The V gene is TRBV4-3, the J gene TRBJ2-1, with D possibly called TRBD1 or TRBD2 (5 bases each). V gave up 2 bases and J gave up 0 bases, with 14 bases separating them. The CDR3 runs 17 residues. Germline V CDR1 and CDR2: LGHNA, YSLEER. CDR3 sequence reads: CASSQNRGHFSYNEQFF. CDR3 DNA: TGCGCCAGCAGCCAAAACCGGGGCCACTTCTCCTACAATGAGCAGTTCTTC.

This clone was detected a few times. CDR3 coding DNA: TGTGGCGGGACAGGGGGTTACAATGAGCAGTTCTTC. This sequence encodes CGGTGGYNEQFF. The chain carries TRBV2 and TRBJ2-1; 11 positions agree with TRBD1. The CDR3 contains 12 residues. Looked up from germline, CDR1 is SNHLY and CDR2 is FYNNEI.

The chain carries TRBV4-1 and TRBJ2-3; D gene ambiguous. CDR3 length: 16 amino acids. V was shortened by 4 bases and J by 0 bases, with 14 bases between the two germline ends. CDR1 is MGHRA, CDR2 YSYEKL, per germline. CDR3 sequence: CASSLSRIGSTDTQYF. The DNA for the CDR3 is TGCGCCAGCAGCCTCTCCCGGATCGGGAGCACAGATACGCAGTATTTT.

CDR3 in DNA: TGTGCCAGCAGTTGGGGTGAAAGCGGGTACGAGCAGTACTTC. It yields the protein CASSWGESGYEQYF. V usage is TRBV27 and J usage is TRBJ2-7, with a weak D call TRBD2 (6 bases). The germline V and J ends were trimmed by 4 bases and 4 bases, with 14 bases remaining between them. Germline V gene sequence: CDR1 MNHEY, CDR2 SMNVEV (reference sequence). The CDR3 loop spans 14 amino acids.